Below, 8 T cell receptor beta chains from the same sample are listed, as sequenced in a study of blood T cells in healthy people across ages. A second about 7 to 12 cycle PCR used barcoded and J-beta primers. Via MiXCR, TCRdb re-called the 5' RACE reads, giving one row per CDR3 protein. The data contain roughly 570,000 distinct CDR3 sequences, 27% of them singletons. Specimen: blood. Receptors were obtained from a woman aged 70-85 years in good health.

The V call is TRBV30, the J call TRBJ2-3; 11 nucleotides match TRBD2. The V segment lost 2 bases and the J segment 2 bases; nucleotides outside the gene matches: 6. Germline lookup yields CDR1 GTSNPN and CDR2 SVGIG (reference sequence). CDR3 size: 16 residues. CDR3 in amino acids: CAWSTGTSGFTDTQYF. CDR3 coding DNA: TGTGCCTGGAGTACCGGGACTAGCGGATTCACAGATACGCAGTATTTT.

This chain links TRBV29-1 with TRBJ2-3; TRBD1 matches at 7 bases. The V gene end was trimmed by 6 bases and the J gene end by 1 base; junction bases not matched to a gene: 4. CDR3 size: 13 residues. Germline values: CDR1 SQVTM, CDR2 ANQGSEA. The CDR3 loop reads CSVAGTGTDTQYF. For the CDR3, the DNA is TGCAGCGTAGCCGGGACAGGCACAGATACGCAGTATTTT.

The chain combines TRBV12-5 with TRBJ2-5, with TRBD1 matching over 9 bases. The V gene's germline CDR1 is LGHNT and CDR2 FRNRAP. The trim removed 6 bases at V and 11 bases at J, leaving 13 bases unmatched. CDR3 length equals 14 residues. CDR3 loop: CASGPTGGNREQYF. In DNA form, the CDR3 reads TGTGCTAGTGGGCCGACAGGGGGGAACCGGGAGCAGTACTTC.

This clonotype was seen a few times. The chain combines TRBV7-2 with TRBJ2-3; D might be TRBD2 (7 bases). Trimming took off 7 bases at V and 7 bases at J, with 15 bases between the two ends. CDR1 SGHTA and CDR2 FQGNSA come from the germline V gene. The CDR3 runs to 13 residues. The CDR3 sequence: CASMKGGLYTQYF. CDR3 in DNA: TGTGCCAGCATGAAGGGGGGGTTGTATACGCAGTATTTT.

This clonotype was observed many times. The chain combines TRBV4-3 with TRBJ2-1; TRBD2 agrees at 9 bases. The germline gives CDR1 LGHNA, CDR2 YSLEER. The CDR3 has 17 residues. The V and J ends lost 4 bases and 0 bases, in that order; junction bases with no gene match: 7. DNA of the CDR3: TGCGCCAGCAGCCCTGCCGTAGCGGGGGTCTCCTACAATGAGCAGTTCTTC. It translates to CASSPAVAGVSYNEQFF.

The chain uses TRBV5-1 and TRBJ2-1; no clear D. Germline values: CDR1 SGHRS, CDR2 YFSETQ. V lost 2 bases, J lost 7 bases, and 7 bases lay in between. The CDR3 is 12 residues long. The CDR3 coding sequence is TGCGCCAGCAGCTTTAGTTGGAATGAGCAGTTCTTC. It codes for CASSFSWNEQFF.

The rearrangement links TRBV6-6 to TRBJ1-2; no clear D gene. Trimming removed 6 bases at V and 4 bases at J, with 9 bases between. The CDR3 is 12 amino acids. Germline-derived CDR1 and CDR2 are MNHNY and SVGAGI (reference sequence). For the CDR3, the DNA is TGTGCCAGCAGCTCGACAACCTATGGCTACACCTTC. It translates to CASSSTTYGYTF.

V usage is TRBV6-5 and J usage is TRBJ2-3; 10 nucleotides line up with TRBD1. V shed 4 bases, J shed 4 bases, and the junction held 5 bases outside the gene matches. From germline, CDR1 is MNHEY and CDR2 SVGAGI. The CDR3 covers 15 residues. CDR3 region: CASSSLGQGSDTQYF. The DNA of the CDR3 is TGTGCCAGCAGTTCTTTGGGACAGGGGTCAGATACGCAGTATTTT.